This entry lists 11 T cell receptor beta chains sequenced from one sample in a study of T cells in Graves' hyperthyroidism and ophthalmopathy. TCR beta CDR3 region amplification was performed from RNA transcripts. HTBI primers were the set used in a first-round RT-PCR of the TCR CDR3. MiXCR, run by TCRdb on the multiplex PCR reads, gives a single entry per CDR3 protein. Of hundreds of thousands of distinct CDR3 sequences in the sample, roughly 32% were seen once. Specimen: blood. The receptors were sampled from a woman in her thirties or forties with Graves' hyperthyroidism.

The CDR3 here is CASSGGSRHLHF. The CDR3 DNA is TGTGCCAGCAGCGGAGGAAGCCGTCACCTCCACTTT. This chain joins TRBV14 and TRBJ1-6; the D is unclear. Germline V gene lookup returns CDR1 SGHDN and CDR2 FVKESK. This CDR3 has 12 residues. V lost 5 bases, J lost 15 bases, and 14 bases lay in between.

As for this clonotype: A read error may produce the germline difference seen at one junction end. The chain combines TRBV7-2 with TRBJ1-3, with D perhaps TRBD1 (6 bases). The CDR3 has 17 residues. Per the germline V gene, CDR1 is SGHTA and CDR2 is FQGNSA. CDR3 loop: CASSQVVQQGKGNTIYF. The CDR3 nucleotides read TGCGCCAGCAGCCAAGTTGTACAACAGGGTAAAGGAAACACCATATATTTT.

The V gene is TRBV10-3, the J gene TRBJ2-2, with 8 nucleotides matching TRBD1. Per the germline V gene, CDR1 is ENHRY and CDR2 is SYGVKD. The CDR3 length is 16 residues. Germline trimming cut 0 bases from V and 6 bases from J; bases unmatched to any gene: 6. CDR3 in DNA: TGTGCCATCAGTGAGTCTCCGGACAGGGACGCCGGGGAGCTGTTTTTT. Translating it yields CAISESPDRDAGELFF.

This clonotype was seen only a few times. The CDR3 spells CASSLARNTVGAEAFF. In nucleotides, the CDR3 is TGCGCCAGCAGCTTGGCCAGGAACACAGTCGGTGCGGAAGCTTTCTTT. The chain carries TRBV5-1 and TRBJ1-1, with D unclear. Trimming took 0 bases from V and 8 from J, leaving 20 bases between them. Looked up from germline, CDR1 is SGHRS and CDR2 is YFSETQ. The CDR3 sequence is 16 residues long.

This clonotype was picked up a small number of times. CDR3 coding DNA: TGTGCCAGCAGCTACGGGCTAGCGGGAGGAGAGCAGTTCTTC. Translated, it gives CASSYGLAGGEQFF. The rearrangement uses TRBV2 and TRBJ2-5, with 11 positions matching TRBD2. The end of the DNA aligns better with TRBJ2-1, so the J call may be wrong. Germline CDR1 is SNHLY and CDR2 is FYNNEI. The CDR3 runs 14 residues.

In its sample, this clonotype was seen a few times. This chain links TRBV19 with TRBJ2-2, with 8 bases lining up with TRBD1. CDR1 is LNHDA, CDR2 SQIVND, per germline (reference sequence). CDR3 length: 17 amino acids. The V and J ends lost 3 bases and 7 bases, in that order; junction bases with no gene match: 13. The CDR3 loop is CASSISPAGGLVGELFF. The CDR3 DNA follows: TGTGCCAGTAGTATTTCTCCGGCAGGGGGCCTTGTCGGGGAGCTGTTTTTT.

The V and J genes are TRBV9 and TRBJ2-1; 9 nucleotides agree with TRBD1. V was clipped by 0 bases and J by 0 bases; unmatched bases: 4. This CDR3 is built from 17 residues. Germline V lookup: CDR1 SGDLS, CDR2 YYNGEE. In nucleotides, the CDR3 is TGTGCCAGCAGCGTAGGGACAGGGGCGAGCTCCTACAATGAGCAGTTCTTC. Translation: CASSVGTGASSYNEQFF.

This sequence joins TRBV7-2 and TRBJ1-5; the match to TRBD1 covers 8 bases. This CDR3 is built from 15 residues. Looked up from germline, CDR1 is SGHTA and CDR2 is FQGNSA. J lost 3 bases, V lost 5 bases, and 6 bases had no gene match. The CDR3 is CASSLGQGPNQPQHF. The CDR3 bases are TGTGCCAGCAGCCTAGGACAGGGCCCCAATCAGCCCCAGCATTTT.

In its sample, this clonotype was seen a few times. The CDR3, as DNA: TGTGCCAGCAGTGAAAGGAAGGCGTCCCTTCAAGAGACCCAGTACTTC. Its protein product is CASSERKASLQETQYF. The chain has TRBV6-5 and TRBJ2-5, with D unresolved. The CDR3 is 16 residues long. Germline V gene sequence: CDR1 MNHEY, CDR2 SVGAGI. The V end lost 5 bases, the J end lost 2 bases, and 18 bases lay between the germline ends.

Remarks on this clonotype: This may be a read error, as it is one base from a much larger clone. J is TRBJ1-4 and V is TRBV7-2, with TRBD1 as a possible D gene (5 bases). This CDR3 region has 14 residues. The V gene's germline CDR1 is SGHTA and CDR2 FQGNSA. The V and J ends lost 3 bases and 5 bases respectively, with 10 bases between them. Here the CDR3 reads CASSLSQGNEKLFF. CDR3 DNA sequence: TGTGCCAGCAGCTTGAGTCAGGGAAATGAAAAACTGTTTTTT.

There are many counts of this clonotype. The chain recombines TRBV20-1 with TRBJ1-6; no clear D. The germline gives CDR1 DFQATT, CDR2 SNEGSKA (reference sequence). The CDR3 spans 11 residues. Trimming removed 6 bases at V and 14 bases at J, with 14 bases between. CDR3 coding DNA: TGCAGTGCCTTTGATGGGGAGTCCCTCCACTTT. The encoded protein is CSAFDGESLHF.